Each of the 11 T cell receptor beta chains below was sequenced from the same sample in a study of T cell repertoires in cytomegalovirus infection. TCRdb independently ran MiXCR on the reads; one entry per CDR3 protein. The sample carries 450,000 to 600,000 distinct CDR3 sequences, 25% to 35% recorded once. These receptors have no known antigen. Sequencing used cultured PBMCs, obtained from culture after CMV antigen stimulation. The receptor source for this set is a human donor in good health (CMV status not recorded). Some clones in this sample may be carry-over from other donors' samples.

This chain connects TRBV2 to TRBJ2-1, with TRBD2 matching 8 bases. Trimming took 2 bases from V and 4 from J; bases not matched to a gene: 13. Germline CDR1 SNHLY, CDR2 FYNNEI. The CDR3 is made up of 18 amino acids. CDR3 amino acids: CASSEYLLDSGAYNEQFF. In nucleotides, the CDR3 is TGTGCCAGCAGTGAATACCTTTTGGATAGCGGGGCTTACAATGAGCAGTTCTTC.

This clonotype turned up a few times. Written as DNA, the CDR3 is TGTGCCAGCAGTACCCTAGCGGGAGCCTCCTACAATGAGCAGTTCTTC. Translation: CASSTLAGASYNEQFF. The chain uses TRBV28 and TRBJ2-1, with 10 bases lining up with TRBD2. CDR1 and CDR2 (germline): MDHEN, SYDVKM. V dropped 5 bases and J dropped 0; count of bases not matched to a gene: 4. The CDR3 runs 16 residues.

The chain joins TRBV19 to TRBJ1-5, with TRBD1 matching over 8 bases. The J segment lost 6 bases and the V segment lost 10 bases, leaving 8 bases of the junction unmatched. Germline V gene lookup returns CDR1 LNHDA and CDR2 SQIVND (reference sequence). The CDR3 has 13 residues. DNA of the CDR3: TGTGCCACGAAGGACAGGGAAGGTCAGCCCCAGCATTTT. The encoded protein is CATKDREGQPQHF. Full variable domain (missing parts from reference TRBV19 and TRBJ1-5): DGGITQSPKYLFRKEGQNVTLSCEQNLNHDAMYWYRQDPGQGLRLIYYSQIVNDFQKGDIAEGYSVSREKKESFPLTVTSAQKNPTAFYLCATKDREGQPQHFGDGTRLSIL.

This clonotype turned up a few times. The chain combines TRBV7-2 with TRBJ1-2; D is uncertain. This CDR3 has 13 amino acids. V lost 1 base, J lost 7 bases, and 10 bases lay in between. The germline V gene encodes CDR1 SGHTA and CDR2 FQGNSA. The CDR3 DNA is TGTGCCAGCAGCTTAGGGCAGGCTGGTGGCTACACCTTC. Protein: CASSLGQAGGYTF. Together with reference TRBV7-2 and TRBJ1-2, the CDR3 gives the full variable domain: GAGVSQSPSNKVTEKGKDVELRCDPISGHTALYWYRQSLGQGLEFLIYFQGNSAPDKSGLPSDRFSAERTGGSVSTLTIQRTQQEDSAVYLCASSLGQAGGYTFGSGTRLTVV.

This clonotype was found many times. The chain links TRBV7-2 to TRBJ2-2; D perhaps matches TRBD2 (5 bases). The V and J ends lost 0 bases and 7 bases respectively, with 9 bases between them. CDR3 size: 14 residues. Germline values: CDR1 SGHTA, CDR2 FQGNSA. The CDR3 loop reads CASSLAVRDGELFF. For the CDR3, the DNA is TGTGCCAGCAGCTTAGCAGTCCGGGACGGGGAGCTGTTTTTT.

This clonotype was detected ten times or more. The chain carries TRBV7-2 and TRBJ2-3; D is undetermined. The CDR3 spans 12 residues. CDR1 is SGHTA, CDR2 FQGNSA, per germline. The V end lost 11 bases, the J end lost 3 bases, and 12 bases lay between the germline ends. The DNA for the CDR3 is TGTGCCGAGAGCATCCAGACAGATACGCAGTATTTT. Translated: CAESIQTDTQYF. The full variable domain, its missing parts supplied by reference TRBV7-2 and TRBJ2-3, is GAGVSQSPSNKVTEKGKDVELRCDPISGHTALYWYRQSLGQGLEFLIYFQGNSAPDKSGLPSDRFSAERTGGSVSTLTIQRTQQEDSAVYLCAESIQTDTQYFGPGTRLTVL.

The genes are TRBV28 and TRBJ2-1, with D hard to call. The V end was cut by 4 bases, the J end by 8 bases, with 18 bases between. The V gene's germline CDR1 is MDHEN and CDR2 SYDVKM. The CDR3 is 15 residues long. The CDR3 loop is CASSSPPHREDEQFF. The DNA of the CDR3 is TGTGCCAGCAGTTCTCCCCCTCATCGCGAGGATGAGCAGTTCTTC. The full variable domain, its missing parts supplied by reference TRBV28 and TRBJ2-1, is DVKVTQSSRYLVKRTGEKVFLECVQDMDHENMFWYRQDPGLGLRLIYFSYDVKMKEKGDIPEGYSVSREKKERFSLILESASTNQTSMYLCASSSPPHREDEQFFGPGTRLTVL.

The V gene is TRBV7-8, the J gene TRBJ2-7; D is perhaps TRBD2 (5 bases). V was shortened by 1 base and J by 5 bases, with 12 bases between the two germline ends. The CDR3 is 14 amino acids. Germline CDR1 SGHVS, CDR2 FQNEAQ. The CDR3 is CASSLGGPSDEQYF. DNA of the CDR3: TGTGCCAGCAGCTTAGGCGGGCCAAGCGACGAGCAGTACTTC.

The J gene is TRBJ2-1, the V gene TRBV20-1, with 13 bases that match TRBD2. V lost 6 bases and J lost 8; bases outside the gene matches: 7. CDR1 DFQATT and CDR2 SNEGSKA come from the germline V gene (reference sequence). The CDR3 totals 14 residues. This CDR3 reads CSARTSGRTHEQFF. The CDR3, as DNA: TGCAGTGCCAGGACTAGCGGGAGAACCCATGAGCAGTTCTTC.

V gene TRBV6-1 combines with J gene TRBJ2-1; 9 bases agree with TRBD1. Germline CDR1 MNHNS, CDR2 SASEGT. There are 16 residues in the CDR3. The J segment lost 6 bases and the V segment lost 1 base, leaving 7 bases of the junction unmatched. The CDR3 protein is CASSEVVGTGSNEQFF. The CDR3 DNA reads TGTGCCAGCAGTGAAGTTGTTGGGACAGGGAGCAATGAGCAGTTCTTC.

This clonotype was picked up a small number of times. CDR3 amino acids: CASSPGRSQETQYF. DNA for the CDR3: TGTGCCAGCAGCCCCGGACGGAGCCAAGAGACCCAGTACTTC. The chain is built from TRBV7-2 and TRBJ2-5; the D is unclear. The CDR3 has 14 amino acids. V was pared by 5 bases and J by 1 base, with 11 bases between. Per germline, CDR1 SGHTA and CDR2 FQGNSA.